The 20 T cell receptor beta chains given below trace back to one sample, sequenced in a study of blood T cell repertoires in COVID-19. This table comes from immunoSEQ multiplex PCR, and its TCRdb copy is limited to in-frame clones, with some not included. The sample carries some 74,000 clones, less than 90% recorded once. The sequenced sample consisted of peripheral blood. All receptors derive from a woman of 80 years or more with acute or convalescent COVID-19.

V is TRBV5-1 and J is TRBJ2-5; 7 bases fit TRBD2. The V segment lost 4 bases and the J segment 4 bases; nucleotides outside the gene matches: 19. Germline V gene sequence: CDR1 SGHRS, CDR2 YFSETQ. This CDR3 comprises 18 residues. This CDR3 reads CASSPQGAGVLVRETQYF. The CDR3 region has the DNA TGCGCCAGCAGCCCTCAAGGGGCGGGGGTTCTTGTTCGAGAGACCCAGTACTTC.

The chain links TRBV6-5 to TRBJ1-3; D remains ambiguous. This CDR3 is 14 amino acids long. V gave up 8 bases and J gave up 4 bases, with 15 bases separating them. CDR1 and CDR2 (germline): MNHEY, SVGAGI. This CDR3 is CASLAGSGGNTIYF. In nucleotides, the CDR3 is TGTGCCAGCTTGGCGGGTTCGGGAGGAAACACCATATATTTT.

The V gene is TRBV19, the J gene TRBJ2-7; D remains ambiguous. This CDR3 comprises 13 residues. Germline CDR1 is LNHDA and CDR2 is SQIVND (reference sequence). Trimming pared 1 base from V and 3 bases from J, leaving 7 bases between. The CDR3 nucleotides read TGTGCCAGTAGTATAGGTGGCAACTACGAGCAGTACTTC. Translation gives CASSIGGNYEQYF.

This clone was observed a few times. The rearrangement uses TRBV5-8 and TRBJ2-7; weak D call: TRBD2 (5 bases). V lost 1 base and J 11 bases, leaving 16 bases between the germline ends. The CDR3 runs to 13 residues. CDR1 and CDR2 from the germline V gene are SGHTS and YDEGEE. The CDR3 here is CASSLIRSRGKYF. For the CDR3, the DNA is TGTGCCAGCAGCTTGATTCGGAGTCGAGGGAAGTACTTC.

The chain employs TRBV3-1 (or the pseudogene TRBV3-2) and TRBJ1-2; maybe TRBD1 (5 bases). This CDR3 has 14 amino acids. The V gene's germline CDR1 is LGHDT and CDR2 YNNKEL (reference sequence). The V and J ends lost 0 bases and 5 bases respectively, with 10 bases between them. CDR3 sequence (DNA): TGTGCCAGCAGCCAAGATGAACAGGTTTATGGCTACACCTTC. Translated: CASSQDEQVYGYTF.

The genes are TRBV27 and TRBJ2-1, with TRBD2 identical over 7 bases. Trimming removed 3 bases from V and 4 bases from J; junction bases left unmatched: 3. The CDR3 is made up of 14 amino acids. The germline gives CDR1 MNHEY, CDR2 SMNVEV (reference sequence). The CDR3 DNA is TGTGCCAGCAGTTTTGCGGGGGAGTACAATGAGCAGTTCTTC. It translates to CASSFAGEYNEQFF.

The chain uses TRBV6-1 and TRBJ1-2; TRBD1 agrees at 9 bases. CDR3 size: 15 residues. V gave up 2 bases and J gave up 7 bases; unmatched junction bases: 8. Germline loops: CDR1 MNHNS, CDR2 SASEGT. CDR3 bases: TGTGCCAGCAGTGAAACGGGACAGGGCCCCCTTGGCTACACCTTC. This translates into CASSETGQGPLGYTF.

This clone was counted once. The CDR3 DNA is TGTGCCAGCAGTCGGCAGTCGCGGATGGATGAGCAGTTCTTC. Protein: CASSRQSRMDEQFF. The chain joins TRBV6-5 to TRBJ2-1; D is ambiguous. V was pared by 5 bases and J by 8 bases, with 16 bases between. The CDR3 has 14 residues. Germline V gives CDR1 MNHEY, CDR2 SVGAGI.

The V gene is TRBV24-1, the J gene TRBJ2-3; 7 bases line up with TRBD1. V lost 0 bases and J lost 2; bases outside the gene matches: 1. The CDR3 contains 15 residues. CDR1 is KGHDR and CDR2 is SFDVKD in the germline V gene. The CDR3 sequence is CATSDLQGVTDTQYF. DNA of the CDR3: TGTGCCACCAGTGATTTGCAGGGGGTCACAGATACGCAGTATTTT.

This chain connects TRBV19 to TRBJ2-2, with a possible D match to TRBD2 (6 bases). The germline V gene has CDR1 LNHDA and CDR2 SQIVND (reference sequence). The CDR3 totals 14 residues. Trimming took off 10 bases at V and 7 bases at J, with 19 bases between the two ends. The CDR3 nucleotides read TGTGCCACGCAATTGGGGGGTGTTGGCGGGGAGCTGTTTTTT. Translation: CATQLGGVGGELFF.

The rearrangement joins TRBV29-1 to TRBJ2-1; D may be TRBD1 (5 bases). The CDR3 runs to 11 residues. The ends were cut back, 7 bases at V and 4 bases at J, with 8 bases in the middle. Germline values: CDR1 SQVTM, CDR2 ANQGSEA. DNA for the CDR3: TGCAGCGCCAGGGTTTACAATGAGCAGTTCTTC. It yields the protein CSARVYNEQFF.

This clone was seen more than once but under ten times. Written as DNA, the CDR3 is TGTGCCAGCAGCAGCACAGGGAATTCACCCCTCCACTTT. Translated: CASSSTGNSPLHF. The genes are TRBV5-4 and TRBJ1-6; a weak D match, TRBD1 (6 bases). Between the trimmed V and J ends, which lost 4 bases and 7 bases, there was a span of 9 bases. CDR3 length: 13 residues. Germline V gene lookup returns CDR1 SGHNT and CDR2 YYREEE (reference sequence). Filled out from reference TRBV5-4 and TRBJ1-6, the complete variable domain reads ETGVTQSPTHLIKTRGQQVTLRCSSQSGHNTVSWYQQALGQGPQFIFQYYREEENGRGNFPPRFSGLQFPNYSSELNVNALELDDSALYLCASSSTGNSPLHFGNGTRLTVT.

A few counts support this clone. This rearrangement joins TRBV24-1 to TRBJ2-1; 7 bases are a match to TRBD1. The germline V gene has CDR1 KGHDR and CDR2 SFDVKD. The CDR3 runs to 16 residues. The V segment lost 3 bases and the J segment 0 bases; nucleotides outside the gene matches: 4. CDR3 DNA sequence: TGTGCCACCAGTGATACAGGGGCGAGCTCCTACAATGAGCAGTTCTTC. Its translation is CATSDTGASSYNEQFF.

The chain recombines TRBV3-1 (or the pseudogene TRBV3-2) with TRBJ1-1, with 10 bases that match TRBD1. V was clipped by 4 bases and J by 4 bases; unmatched bases: 3. This CDR3 is 14 amino acids long. Germline V lookup: CDR1 LGHDT, CDR2 YNNKEL (reference sequence). CDR3 loop: CASSPGDRGTEAFF. CDR3 sequence (DNA): TGTGCCAGCAGCCCTGGGGACAGGGGCACTGAAGCTTTCTTT.

This clone came up once. The rearrangement joins TRBV11-3 to TRBJ2-5; 11 bases are shared with TRBD2. This CDR3 is built from 17 residues. The V gene end was trimmed by 3 bases and the J gene end by 4 bases; junction bases not matched to a gene: 10. Germline V gives CDR1 SGHNT, CDR2 YENEEA. CDR3 DNA sequence: TGTGCCAGCAGCTTTCAAACTAGCGGGAGAATGGGAGAGACCCAGTACTTC. As protein: CASSFQTSGRMGETQYF.

V usage is TRBV5-1 and J usage is TRBJ1-1; TRBD1 agrees at 11 bases. There are 15 residues in the CDR3. Germline V lookup: CDR1 SGHRS, CDR2 YFSETQ. V shed 7 bases, J shed 0 bases, and the junction held 5 bases outside the gene matches. The CDR3 region is CASGRTGGMNTEAFF. The CDR3, as DNA: TGCGCCAGCGGACGGACAGGGGGCATGAACACTGAAGCTTTCTTT.

The genes are TRBV6-4 and TRBJ2-5; TRBD2 agrees at 10 bases. Per the germline V gene, CDR1 is MRHNA and CDR2 is SNTAGT. The CDR3 runs to 16 residues. The V gene end was trimmed by 4 bases and the J gene end by 1 base; junction bases not matched to a gene: 6. The DNA for the CDR3 is TGTGCCAGCAGTGTAAGCGGGGGGGCCAGCCAAGAGACCCAGTACTTC. It yields the protein CASSVSGGASQETQYF.

CDR3 DNA: TGTGCCAGCAGTGAAGGGGACAGGGGTGGAGGCTACACCTTC. Amino acid sequence: CASSEGDRGGGYTF. V usage is TRBV6-1 and J usage is TRBJ1-2, with 10 positions matching TRBD1. CDR1 is MNHNS, CDR2 SASEGT, per germline. The CDR3 spans 14 residues. V lost 1 base and J lost 8; bases outside the gene matches: 4.

The V call is TRBV15, the J call TRBJ2-2; TRBD1 matches at 12 bases. The V gene's germline CDR1 is LNHNV and CDR2 YYDKDF (reference sequence). This CDR3 has 17 amino acids. The J segment lost 8 bases and the V segment lost 0 bases, leaving 7 bases of the junction unmatched. DNA for the CDR3: TGTGCCACCAGCAGAGATCTGGGACAGGGGGCGAAGGGGGAGCTGTTTTTT. Translation gives CATSRDLGQGAKGELFF. Variable domain in full (rest from reference TRBV15 and TRBJ2-2): DAMVIQNPRYQVTQFGKPVTLSCSQTLNHNVMYWYQQKSSQAPKLLFHYYDKDFNNEADTPDNFQSRRPNTSFCFLDIRSPGLGDTAMYLCATSRDLGQGAKGELFFGEGSRLTVL.

The chain couples TRBV20-1 to TRBJ2-3, with 7 bases lining up with TRBD1. The CDR3 runs 14 residues. Germline V gene lookup returns CDR1 DFQATT and CDR2 SNEGSKA (reference sequence). J lost 5 bases, V lost 3 bases, and 8 bases had no gene match. Here the CDR3 reads CSASKGGPQDTQYF. For the CDR3, the DNA is TGCAGTGCTAGTAAAGGGGGCCCACAAGATACGCAGTATTTT.